What follows are 22 T cell receptor beta chains derived from one specimen sequenced in a study of cytomegalovirus exposure and HLA in healthy donors. With 60 Vbeta and 13 Jbeta primers, the PCR was carried out. Method: immunoSEQ multiplex PCR; TCRdb's copy keeps in-frame clones and lacks some. The data show 130,000 to 150,000 clones, 78% seen once. Sequenced input: PBMCs. The receptors originated from a male donor in good health and CMV-seronegative.

The rearrangement links TRBV29-1 to TRBJ1-1; D is perhaps TRBD1 (6 bases). V lost 7 bases and J lost 5, with 14 bases in between. This CDR3 contains 12 residues. Per germline, CDR1 SQVTM and CDR2 ANQGSEA. CDR3 in amino acids: CSAYLRGTEAFF. The CDR3 nucleotides read TGCAGCGCCTACCTTAGGGGGACTGAAGCTTTCTTT.

The CDR3 loop is CASSLVPPGTGEWAQPQHF. The CDR3 region has the DNA TGTGCCAGCAGCTTAGTCCCACCGGGGACAGGGGAATGGGCGCAGCCCCAGCATTTT. The rearrangement joins TRBV7-2 to TRBJ1-5; 10 nucleotides line up with TRBD1. The CDR3 totals 19 residues. Germline V gene data show CDR1 as SGHTA and CDR2 as FQGNSA. Trimming at V came to 1 base and at J to 7 bases, leaving 16 bases not matched to a gene.

This clone has only a few counts. The rearrangement uses TRBV7-9 and TRBJ1-3; D is ambiguous. Trimming left V 5 bases short and J 7 bases short, with 24 bases between. The germline V gene encodes CDR1 SEHNR and CDR2 FQNEAQ (reference sequence). The CDR3 runs to 17 residues. DNA for the CDR3: TGTGCCAGCAGCAGCCGGGGATCCCCTCCTGTAGGGAACACCATATATTTT. This codes for CASSSRGSPPVGNTIYF.

The V call is TRBV7-2, the J call TRBJ2-3; possibly TRBD2 for D (6 bases). Germline V gene lookup returns CDR1 SGHTA and CDR2 FQGNSA. The CDR3 totals 14 residues. Trimming removed 8 bases from V and 3 bases from J, with 15 bases in between. CDR3 region: CASRGTLGTDTQYF. The CDR3 DNA reads as TGTGCCAGCCGCGGGACGCTCGGGACAGATACGCAGTATTTT.

This clone has just a few counts. The chain has TRBV5-4 and TRBJ2-7; 14 positions match TRBD2. CDR3 length equals 17 residues. V lost 5 bases to trimming and J lost 2 bases; unmatched junction nucleotides: 9. CDR1 SGHNT and CDR2 YYREEE come from the germline V gene (reference sequence). The DNA for the CDR3 is TGTGCCAGCAGTTCGGGACTAGCGGGAGTCGGAACCTACGAGCAGTACTTC. Its translation: CASSSGLAGVGTYEQYF. The full variable domain, rest sourced from reference TRBV5-4 and TRBJ2-7, is ETGVTQSPTHLIKTRGQQVTLRCSSQSGHNTVSWYQQALGQGPQFIFQYYREEENGRGNFPPRFSGLQFPNYSSELNVNALELDDSALYLCASSSGLAGVGTYEQYFGPGTRLTVT.

This chain uses TRBV5-1 with TRBJ2-1; tentative D call: TRBD2 (7 bases). CDR1 and CDR2 (germline): SGHRS, YFSETQ. The V and J ends lost 6 bases and 6 bases respectively, with 19 bases between them. This CDR3 contains 15 residues. The CDR3 nucleotides are TGCGCCAGCAAAGATTTTGAGGGGGGGGTCAATGAGCAGTTCTTC. Translated, it gives CASKDFEGGVNEQFF.

The V and J genes are TRBV9 and TRBJ2-3; no definite D call. V was pared by 0 bases and J by 3 bases, with 8 bases between. The CDR3 has 14 residues. Germline-derived CDR1 and CDR2 are SGDLS and YYNGEE. In DNA, the CDR3 is TGTGCCAGCAGCGTAGTAAGTAGTACAGATACGCAGTATTTT. Translating it yields CASSVVSSTDTQYF.

This chain uses TRBV29-1 with TRBJ2-7; weak D call: TRBD1 (5 bases). The germline V and J ends were trimmed by 0 bases and 1 base, with 10 bases remaining between them. The CDR3 has 14 residues. Per the germline V gene, CDR1 is SQVTM and CDR2 is ANQGSEA. The CDR3, as DNA: TGCAGCGTTGAAGATCGGACACGGTCCTACGAGCAGTACTTC. Amino acid sequence: CSVEDRTRSYEQYF.

This chain joins TRBV10-3 and TRBJ2-3, with 9 bases fitting TRBD2. CDR1 and CDR2 from the germline V gene are ENHRY and SYGVKD. This CDR3 comprises 15 residues. V was clipped by 0 bases and J by 4 bases; unmatched bases: 2. Here the CDR3 reads CAISESSGGSDTQYF. CDR3 DNA sequence: TGTGCCATCAGTGAGTCGAGCGGGGGGTCAGATACGCAGTATTTT.

The chain joins TRBV18 to TRBJ1-5; D is possibly TRBD1 (6 bases). Trimming shortened V by 3 bases and J by 9 bases, and 12 bases separated the two germline ends. The CDR3 spans 13 residues. Germline V gives CDR1 KGHSH, CDR2 LQKENI. This CDR3 reads CASSPTGGGPQHF. The CDR3 nucleotides are TGTGCCAGCTCACCGACGGGGGGCGGGCCCCAGCATTTT.

The V gene is TRBV6-5, the J gene TRBJ2-3, with no clear D. The CDR3 loop spans 11 amino acids. CDR1 is MNHEY, CDR2 SVGAGI, per germline. V was cut by 11 bases and J by 4 bases, with 10 bases left in between. CDR3 residues: CAGQRADTQYF. The CDR3 DNA is TGTGCCGGCCAGCGCGCAGATACGCAGTATTTT.

This clone was counted a single time. Written as DNA, the CDR3 is TGTGCCAGCAGCCGGCCCAGGGCCGAATCCTACGAGCAGTACTTC. It specifies CASSRPRAESYEQYF. This sequence joins TRBV5-4 and TRBJ2-7; possibly TRBD1 for D (5 bases). In germline, CDR1 is SGHNT, CDR2 YYREEE (reference sequence). The CDR3 loop spans 15 amino acids. Trimming shortened V by 4 bases and J by 1 base, and 15 bases separated the two germline ends.

This clone is a singleton in its sample. V usage is TRBV18 and J usage is TRBJ2-1; 7 bases map to TRBD2. This CDR3 comprises 14 residues. Germline V gene lookup returns CDR1 KGHSH and CDR2 LQKENI. Trimming cost V 0 bases and J 12 bases; bases outside gene matches: 8. CDR3 in DNA: TGTGCCAGCTCACCACCTTCCCGGGAGGAGTCGCAGTTCTTC. It specifies CASSPPSREESQFF. Filled out from reference TRBV18 and TRBJ2-1, the complete variable domain reads NAGVMQNPRHLVRRRGQEARLRCSPMKGHSHVYWYRQLPEEGLKFMVYLQKENIIDESGMPKERFSAEFPKEGPSILRIQQVVRGDSAAYFCASSPPSREESQFFGPGTRLTVL.

This sequence joins TRBV30 and TRBJ1-2; weak D call: TRBD1 (5 bases). Germline values: CDR1 GTSNPN, CDR2 SVGIG (reference sequence). The V gene lost 1 base and the J gene lost 4 bases, with 22 bases spanning the gap. This CDR3 spans 17 amino acids. In DNA, the CDR3 is TGTGCCTGGAGTGGAATTTTTGTGCGGGAGGGGAGCTATGGCTACACCTTC. Protein sequence: CAWSGIFVREGSYGYTF.

This chain links TRBV7-3 with TRBJ1-2; 7 bases map to TRBD1. V was pared by 2 bases and J by 3 bases, with 3 bases of the junction left unmatched. The CDR3 is 14 residues long. The germline V gene encodes CDR1 SGHTA and CDR2 FQGTGA. Here the CDR3 DNA reads TGTGCCAGCAGCTTAGACAGGGTGGACTATGGCTACACCTTC. Translation gives CASSLDRVDYGYTF. The full variable domain, with the rest looked up from reference TRBV7-3 and TRBJ1-2, is GAGVSQTPSNKVTEKGKYVELRCDPISGHTALYWYRQSLGQGPEFLIYFQGTGAADDSGLPNDRFFAVRPEGSVSTLKIQRTERGDSAVYLCASSLDRVDYGYTFGSGTRLTVV.

The table lists this clone with a count of one. The chain links TRBV19 to TRBJ2-7; TRBD1 matches at 7 bases. The germline V gene encodes CDR1 LNHDA and CDR2 SQIVND (reference sequence). Unmatched junction bases numbered 6, after V lost 3 bases and J lost 1 base. CDR3 length: 15 amino acids. The CDR3 loop reads CASSIGRQGSYEQYF. CDR3 bases: TGTGCCAGTAGTATCGGTAGACAGGGATCCTACGAGCAGTACTTC.

This chain uses TRBV23-1 with TRBJ1-5, with 11 bases aligning to TRBD1. TRBV23-1 is annotated as an ORF whose role is uncertain. This CDR3 spans 19 amino acids. Trimming took 3 bases from V and 2 from J; bases not matched to a gene: 12. The CDR3 here is CASSHVGGQGEEGNQPQHF. For the CDR3, the DNA is TGCGCCAGCAGTCACGTTGGGGGACAGGGGGAGGAGGGCAATCAGCCCCAGCATTTT.

The gene calls are TRBV27 and TRBJ1-2, with D possibly being TRBD1 (5 bases). V lost 5 bases, J lost 5 bases, and 12 bases lay in between. CDR3 length: 13 residues. Germline assignment: CDR1 MNHEY and CDR2 SMNVEV (reference sequence). CDR3 sequence reads: CASSPQGGYGYTF. The CDR3 coding sequence is TGTGCCAGCAGTCCTCAGGGAGGGTATGGCTACACCTTC.

V usage is TRBV5-6 and J usage is TRBJ1-5; a possible D gene is TRBD1 (6 bases). V was cut by 4 bases and J by 4 bases, with 9 bases left in between. The CDR3 loop spans 13 amino acids. CDR1 SGHDT and CDR2 YYEEEE come from the germline V gene. The CDR3 reads CASSRTANQPQHF. The CDR3 nucleotides are TGTGCCAGCAGCCGGACAGCAAATCAGCCCCAGCATTTT.

Here the CDR3 DNA reads TGTGCCAGCAGCGTAGGAGGTTCGGTCCCCGCCTACGAGCAGTACTTC. Amino acid sequence: CASSVGGSVPAYEQYF. V is TRBV9 and J is TRBJ2-7; D remains unclear. V lost 0 bases to trimming and J lost 2 bases, with 15 bases between them. The CDR3 totals 16 residues. CDR1 is SGDLS and CDR2 is YYNGEE in the germline V gene.

This clone was seen only once. This chain connects TRBV7-8 to TRBJ1-1; no firm D call. CDR1 is SGHVS, CDR2 FQNEAQ, per germline. CDR3 size: 14 residues. V was clipped by 3 bases and J by 6 bases, with 14 bases between them. Here the CDR3 reads CASSFTTEVAEAFF. DNA of the CDR3: TGTGCCAGCAGCTTCACGACGGAGGTCGCTGAAGCTTTCTTT.

V is TRBV10-3 and J is TRBJ1-1; D is unclear. The V gene lost 3 bases and the J gene lost 8 bases, with 7 bases spanning the gap. The CDR3 covers 11 residues. Per the germline V gene, CDR1 is ENHRY and CDR2 is SYGVKD. CDR3 nucleotide sequence: TGTGCCATCAGTGACGTAGCAGAAGCTTTCTTT. This gives the protein CAISDVAEAFF.